This is a list of T cell receptor beta chains from one sample in a study of shared clonotypes between healthy human individuals. Some clones are missing from TCRdb's copy, which holds only in-frame ones; the method was immunoSEQ multiplex PCR. The sample contains 2 million to 3 million clones, approximately 94% of which appear only once. Sequencing used naive CD4+ T cells from PBMCs. Receptors were obtained from a man between 18 and 35 years old in good health. Some clones in this sample may be carry-over from other donors' samples. The CDR3 runs from the conserved cysteine through the conserved F or W. A D gene is named only where the DNA matches it firmly. Size values are once, few and many counts, or a class for expanded clones, and some rows have none.

V: TRBV28
J: TRBJ1-2
size: -
D: -
CDR3: CASSLAGNGYTF
DNA: TGTGCCAGCAGTTTGGCAGGGAATGGCTACACCTTC

V: TRBV7-2
J: TRBJ2-1
size: -
D: -
CDR3: CASTLGGLGSNEQFF
DNA: TGTGCCAGCACCCTAGGTGGGTTGGGATCGAATGAGCAGTTCTTC

V: TRBV4-3
J: TRBJ2-4
size: -
D: -
CDR3: CASSQDIGGSKNIQYF
DNA: TGCGCCAGCAGCCAAGATATAGGTGGCAGCAAAAACATTCAGTACTTC

V: TRBV30
J: TRBJ2-1
size: -
D: TRBD2
CDR3: CAWGTSGPNEQFF
DNA: TGTGCCTGGGGGACTAGCGGCCCGAATGAGCAGTTCTTC

V: TRBV5-1
J: TRBJ2-1
size: -
D: TRBD2
CDR3: CASSRTGTSVYNEQFF
DNA: TGCGCCAGCAGCCGGACCGGGACTAGCGTCTACAATGAGCAGTTCTTC

V: TRBV18
J: TRBJ1-5
size: few
D: TRBD1
CDR3: CASRRTGGDQPQHF
DNA: TGTGCCTCTCGGAGGACAGGGGGCGATCAGCCCCAGCATTTT

V: TRBV5-4
J: TRBJ1-2
size: -
D: TRBD1
CDR3: CASSPGQGNYGYTF
DNA: TGTGCCAGCAGCCCCGGACAGGGTAACTATGGCTACACCTTC

V: TRBV28
J: TRBJ2-3
size: -
D: -
CDR3: CAIRAGNTDTQYF
DNA: TGTGCCATTCGTGCCGGGAACACAGATACGCAGTATTTT

V: TRBV7-2
J: TRBJ2-2
size: -
D: -
CDR3: CASSSRNSNTGELFF
DNA: TGTGCCAGCAGCTCCCGGAACTCGAACACCGGGGAGCTGTTTTTT

V: TRBV10-3
J: TRBJ2-3
size: -
D: -
CDR3: CAISDGSRTDTQYF
DNA: TGTGCCATCAGTGACGGTAGCAGGACAGATACGCAGTATTTT

V: TRBV4-1
J: TRBJ2-1
size: -
D: -
CDR3: CASSQEGQGRNEQFF
DNA: TGCGCCAGCAGCCAAGAAGGCCAGGGCAGGAATGAGCAGTTCTTC

V: TRBV29-1
J: TRBJ2-7
size: -
D: -
CDR3: CSVGAASYEQYF
DNA: TGCAGCGTTGGGGCAGCCTCCTACGAGCAGTACTTC

V: TRBV15
J: TRBJ2-7
size: -
D: -
CDR3: CATSRDVGGASPRSYEQYF
DNA: TGTGCCACCAGCAGAGACGTTGGGGGAGCCTCCCCACGGTCCTACGAGCAGTACTTC

V: TRBV30
J: TRBJ2-7
size: -
D: TRBD1
CDR3: CAWSPGTGSYEQYF
DNA: TGTGCCTGGAGCCCCGGGACAGGGTCCTACGAGCAGTACTTC

V: TRBV11-2
J: TRBJ2-2
size: -
D: -
CDR3: CASGTSGISNTGELFF
DNA: TGTGCCAGCGGCACCTCAGGGATATCGAACACCGGGGAGCTGTTTTTT

V: TRBV19
J: TRBJ1-4
size: few
D: TRBD1
CDR3: CASSRTGSTNEKLFF
DNA: TGTGCCAGTAGTAGGACAGGCTCAACTAATGAAAAACTGTTTTTT

V: TRBV6-5
J: TRBJ2-1
size: -
D: TRBD1
CDR3: CASSRQGARNEQFF
DNA: TGTGCCAGCAGTAGACAGGGGGCGAGAAATGAGCAGTTCTTC

V: TRBV19
J: TRBJ1-2
size: -
D: TRBD1
CDR3: CASSGRQGYYGYTF
DNA: TGTGCCAGTAGTGGAAGACAGGGGTACTATGGCTACACCTTC

V: TRBV28
J: TRBJ1-2
size: -
D: -
CDR3: CASSFSSSYGYTF
DNA: TGTGCCAGCAGTTTCTCCAGCTCCTATGGCTACACCTTC

V: TRBV5-6
J: TRBJ1-2
size: -
D: TRBD1
CDR3: CASSPQGVGGYTF
DNA: TGTGCCAGCAGCCCACAGGGGGTAGGCGGCTACACCTTC

V: TRBV7-3
J: TRBJ2-2
size: -
D: -
CDR3: CASSSGLNTGELFF
DNA: TGTGCCAGCAGCTCCGGACTGAACACCGGGGAGCTGTTTTTT

V: TRBV19
J: TRBJ2-1
size: -
D: TRBD1
CDR3: CASSKLPGQGYNEQFF
DNA: TGTGCCAGTAGTAAACTGCCGGGACAGGGGTACAATGAGCAGTTCTTC

V: TRBV15
J: TRBJ2-5
size: -
D: -
CDR3: CATSRDRQETQYF
DNA: TGTGCCACCAGCAGAGATCGACAAGAGACCCAGTACTTC

V: TRBV29-1
J: TRBJ2-4
size: -
D: -
CDR3: CSVAEGWDIQYF
DNA: TGCAGCGTTGCAGAGGGGTGGGACATTCAGTACTTC

V: TRBV20-1
J: TRBJ2-7
size: -
D: -
CDR3: CSATTYYEQYF
DNA: TGCAGTGCTACGACATACTACGAGCAGTACTTC

V: TRBV28
J: TRBJ2-7
size: -
D: -
CDR3: CASRKDTYEQYF
DNA: TGTGCCAGCAGGAAAGACACCTACGAGCAGTACTTC

V: TRBV28
J: TRBJ2-7
size: -
D: -
CDR3: CASRSGRGRREQYF
DNA: TGTGCCAGCAGATCAGGGAGAGGGCGGCGCGAGCAGTACTTC

V: TRBV18
J: TRBJ1-5
size: -
D: -
CDR3: CASSPPGGDSNQPQHF
DNA: TGTGCCAGCTCACCACCGGGGGGGGATAGCAATCAGCCCCAGCATTTT

V: TRBV2
J: TRBJ2-2
size: once
D: -
CDR3: CASSAWTTNTGELFF
DNA: TGTGCCAGCAGTGCCTGGACAACGAACACCGGGGAGCTGTTTTTT

V: TRBV7-3
J: TRBJ2-3
size: -
D: -
CDR3: CASSLTGSTDTQYF
DNA: TGTGCCAGCAGCTTAACGGGTAGCACAGATACGCAGTATTTT

V: TRBV25-1
J: TRBJ2-1
size: -
D: -
CDR3: CASSDRRRSSYNEQFF
DNA: TGTGCCAGCAGTGACCGCAGGAGGAGCTCCTACAATGAGCAGTTCTTC

V: TRBV5-1
J: TRBJ1-6
size: -
D: -
CDR3: CASSPGASSTPLHF
DNA: TGCGCCAGCAGCCCGGGGGCCTCGTCTACGCCCCTCCACTTT

V: TRBV10-1
J: TRBJ1-1
size: -
D: -
CDR3: CASRSDGGREAFF
DNA: TGCGCCAGCAGGTCGGATGGGGGGCGCGAAGCTTTCTTT

V: TRBV6-1
J: TRBJ1-5
size: -
D: -
CDR3: CASSSQGGNQPQHF
DNA: TGTGCCAGCAGCAGTCAAGGCGGGAATCAGCCCCAGCATTTT

V: TRBV4-3
J: TRBJ1-4
size: -
D: -
CDR3: CASSQRQISRIGEKLFF
DNA: TGCGCCAGCAGCCAACGTCAAATTTCGAGGATAGGTGAAAAACTGTTTTTT

V: TRBV15
J: TRBJ1-2
size: -
D: -
CDR3: CATSRAFGSSNTGGYTF
DNA: TGTGCCACCAGCAGAGCCTTCGGGTCTTCTAATACGGGAGGCTACACCTTC

V: TRBV6-4
J: TRBJ2-7
size: -
D: TRBD2
CDR3: CASIDRGTSGSYEQYF
DNA: TGTGCCAGCATTGACAGGGGGACTAGCGGGAGTTACGAGCAGTACTTC

V: TRBV7-9
J: TRBJ2-7
size: -
D: -
CDR3: CASSLGAGIGEQYF
DNA: TGTGCCAGCAGCTTAGGTGCAGGGATAGGCGAGCAGTACTTC

V: TRBV18
J: TRBJ2-2
size: -
D: -
CDR3: CASSPGTNTGELFF
DNA: TGTGCCAGCTCACCAGGGACGAACACCGGGGAGCTGTTTTTT

V: TRBV5-1
J: TRBJ2-2
size: -
D: -
CDR3: CASSLVRDYTGELFF
DNA: TGCGCCAGCAGCTTGGTTAGGGATTACACCGGGGAGCTGTTTTTT

V: TRBV2
J: TRBJ2-7
size: once
D: -
CDR3: CASDRESSYEQYF
DNA: TGTGCCAGCGATAGAGAGAGCTCCTACGAGCAGTACTTC

V: TRBV27
J: TRBJ2-3
size: -
D: TRBD2
CDR3: CASSLFRLAGAPDTQYF
DNA: TGTGCCAGCAGTTTATTTCGACTAGCGGGAGCCCCAGATACGCAGTATTTT

V: TRBV10-2
J: TRBJ2-1
size: -
D: -
CDR3: CASTLTPFTGNEQFF
DNA: TGCGCCAGCACCCTAACGCCCTTCACCGGCAATGAGCAGTTCTTC

V: TRBV30
J: TRBJ2-3
size: -
D: -
CDR3: CAWSVGGTSDTQYF
DNA: TGTGCCTGGAGTGTTGGGGGGACCTCAGATACGCAGTATTTT

V: TRBV5-1
J: TRBJ2-1
size: -
D: -
CDR3: CASSLVGGLSYNEQFF
DNA: TGCGCCAGCAGCTTGGTCGGAGGCCTATCCTACAATGAGCAGTTCTTC

V: TRBV28
J: TRBJ1-3
size: -
D: -
CDR3: CASSFGGLGNTIYF
DNA: TGTGCCAGCAGTTTTGGGGGGCTCGGAAACACCATATATTTT

V: TRBV13
J: TRBJ2-7
size: -
D: -
CDR3: CASSSKPGLASYEQYF
DNA: TGTGCCAGCAGCTCTAAGCCGGGACTTGCCTCCTACGAGCAGTACTTC

V: TRBV7-2
J: TRBJ2-7
size: -
D: -
CDR3: CASSPLAPYEQYF
DNA: TGTGCCAGCAGCCCGTTGGCCCCTTACGAGCAGTACTTC

V: TRBV7-2
J: TRBJ2-7
size: -
D: -
CDR3: CASSLDTGNPYEQYF
DNA: TGTGCCAGCAGCTTAGATACAGGGAATCCCTACGAGCAGTACTTC

V: TRBV2
J: TRBJ2-3
size: -
D: TRBD2
CDR3: CAFRLALSTDTQYF
DNA: TGTGCCTTCCGACTAGCGCTTAGCACAGATACGCAGTATTTT

V: TRBV5-5
J: TRBJ1-3
size: -
D: -
CDR3: CASSLGGLGNTIYF
DNA: TGTGCCAGCAGCTTGGGTGGGCTTGGAAACACCATATATTTT

V: TRBV25-1
J: TRBJ1-6
size: -
D: -
CDR3: CASSPSGRTYNSPLHF
DNA: TGTGCCAGCAGCCCCTCGGGCCGAACCTATAATTCACCCCTCCACTTT

V: TRBV12-5
J: TRBJ2-1
size: -
D: -
CDR3: CASGLGLDHPFF
DNA: TGTGCTAGTGGTTTGGGACTAGATCATCCGTTCTTC

V: TRBV7-9
J: TRBJ2-7
size: -
D: TRBD2
CDR3: CASSHTGTSTVVQYF
DNA: TGTGCCAGCAGCCACACCGGGACTAGCACAGTGGTGCAGTACTTC

V: TRBV11-1
J: TRBJ2-7
size: -
D: TRBD1
CDR3: CASSSTGTGYYEQYF
DNA: TGTGCCAGCAGCTCCACCGGGACAGGGTATTACGAGCAGTACTTC

V: TRBV30
J: TRBJ2-5
size: once
D: -
CDR3: CAWSVLSSLQTQYF
DNA: TGTGCCTGGAGTGTACTGAGCAGTCTGCAGACCCAGTACTTC

V: TRBV28
J: TRBJ1-3
size: once
D: -
CDR3: CASSGTLGRGGSGNTIYF
DNA: TGTGCCAGCTCAGGGACATTGGGACGTGGGGGCTCTGGAAACACCATATATTTT

V: TRBV9
J: TRBJ1-1
size: -
D: -
CDR3: CASSVTGENTEAFF
DNA: TGTGCCAGCAGCGTAACGGGCGAGAACACTGAAGCTTTCTTT